The sequence of this TCR beta chain was determined in a study of shared clonotypes between healthy human individuals. Overall study findings and caveats: Sequencing depth was predicted to influence how clonotypes are shared among donors.

Sequenced by immunoSEQ multiplex PCR; TCRdb stores in-frame clones only, minus some. Seen here are around 2,000,000 clones, 90% to 95% observed once, and the top ten hold 0.13%. The CDR3 sequence is 17 residues long. The germline CDR1 and CDR2 sequences are WNHNN and SYGVQD (reference sequence). V was pared by 3 bases and J by 6 bases, with 10 bases of the junction left unmatched. Remarks on this clone: Its antigen is still unknown.

The V call is TRBV10-1, the J call TRBJ1-6; 8 positions match TRBD1. This sequence originates from a man aged 18 to 30 in good health. Sequenced: naive CD4+ T cells sorted from blood. The subset: CD45RA+ positively selected. The CDR3 sequence: CASSDRRPGGFNSPLHF. DNA of the CDR3: TGCGCCAGCAGTGATCGAAGACCAGGGGGCTTTAATTCACCCCTCCACTTT.